One T cell receptor (beta chain) is described in this entry. The CDR3 is 16 amino acids. The V end was cut by 4 bases, the J end by 1 base, with 16 bases between. Germline values: CDR1 LGHDT, CDR2 YNNKEL (reference sequence). The sample is drawn from a study of control samples from healthy donors and cancer patients. Libraries were prepared by immunoSEQ multiplex PCR; TCRdb keeps only in-frame clonotypes and omits some of them. The sample contains under 300,000 clones, around 79% of which appear only once. The V call is TRBV3-1 (or the pseudogene TRBV3-2), the J call TRBJ1-1; D not certain. The sequencing input was PBMCs. The TCR was taken from a woman aged 55-69 years with lung cancer. CDR3 region: CASSLFSGLTNTEAFF. The CDR3 nucleotides are TGTGCCAGCAGCCTCTTTTCAGGTCTGACGAACACTGAAGCTTTCTTT.